The present entry profiles one TCR beta chain with its context. The record originates from a study of blood T cell repertoires in COVID-19. Study details: Samples came from the United States, Italy and Spain, spanning acute and convalescent COVID-19. The cDNA or gDNA used as material had been derived from T cells, B-cell-depleted T cells, or PBMCs.

The germline V gene has CDR1 MNHNY and CDR2 SVGAGI (reference sequence). Losses at the gene ends were 6 bases for V and 8 bases for J; bases not matched to a gene: 10. CDR3 length: 14 residues. Authors' data handling: Amplification of reference gene primers was used by the study to estimate nucleated cell counts. Clones were read by immunoSEQ multiplex PCR, and TCRdb kept only the in-frame ones, dropping some. The V and J calls and the clone size are those of that table, but D and trimming were determined from the DNA. The sample includes 35,000 to 40,000 clones, over 70% of them seen just once. Specimen: peripheral blood. The TCR sequence derives from an elderly man with active or convalescent COVID-19. The V and J genes are TRBV6-6 and TRBJ1-2; TRBD1 aligns across 9 bases. The CDR3 nucleotides are TGTGCCAGCAGAGACACGGACAGGGGCTTAGGCTACACCTTC. This encodes CASRDTDRGLGYTF.